A selection of T cell receptor beta chains follows, all from one sample in a study of blood T cell repertoires in COVID-19. Profiled with immunoSEQ multiplex PCR; TCRdb holds only in-frame clones, not every one. Of around 81,000 clones in the sample, roughly four fifths were seen once. The sample taken for sequencing was peripheral blood. The receptors here all came from an elderly man with acute or convalescent COVID-19. Both conserved end residues are part of each CDR3. A D gene is named only where the DNA matches it firmly. Expanded clones are given a class, and other clones once, few, many or no size at all.

v_gene	j_gene	d_gene	abundance	CDR3aa	CDR3nt
TRBV4-1	TRBJ1-1	NA	once	CASSQEGLFGIVEAFF	TGCGCCAGCAGCCAAGAAGGTTTATTCGGGATAGTTGAAGCTTTCTTT
TRBV7-9	TRBJ1-3	TRBD1	NA	CASSSSDRFSGNTIYF	TGTGCCAGCAGCTCTTCGGACAGGTTCTCTGGAAACACCATATATTTT
TRBV7-2	TRBJ1-2	NA	NA	CASSLATVNYGYTF	TGTGCCAGCAGCTTAGCGACAGTAAACTATGGCTACACCTTC
TRBV21-1	TRBJ1-2	NA	NA	CASSKSAGWDYGYTF	TGTGCCAGCAGCAAGTCAGCAGGGTGGGACTATGGCTACACCTTC
TRBV9	TRBJ1-6	NA	NA	CASSVTGNSPLHF	TGTGCCAGCAGCGTAACAGGGAATTCACCCCTCCACTTT
TRBV7-8	TRBJ2-6	TRBD1	few	CASSLNNRGLSGANVLTF	TGTGCCAGCAGCTTAAATAACAGGGGGCTCTCTGGGGCCAACGTCCTGACTTTC
TRBV6-6	TRBJ2-3	TRBD1	NA	CASSYSLRGGVDTQYF	TGTGCCAGCAGTTACTCGCTTCGAGGGGGCGTAGATACGCAGTATTTT
TRBV10-1	TRBJ2-7	TRBD2	NA	CASSESGGLAGVQYF	TGCGCCAGCAGTGAGTCGGGGGGACTAGCGGGAGTGCAGTACTTC
TRBV7-2	TRBJ1-2	NA	NA	CASSPLEQLYGYTF	TGTGCCAGCAGCCCCCTGGAGCAACTCTATGGCTACACCTTC
TRBV5-6	TRBJ1-2	TRBD1	NA	CASSLAGGYGYTF	TGTGCCAGCAGCTTGGCAGGGGGCTATGGCTACACCTTC
TRBV28	TRBJ1-1	NA	NA	CAIVDTLNTEAFF	TGTGCCATTGTCGACACTTTGAACACTGAAGCTTTCTTT
TRBV3-1/TRBV3-2	TRBJ2-6	NA	NA	CASSQDWVGQSSGANVLTF	TGTGCCAGCAGCCAAGATTGGGTGGGGCAGTCCTCTGGGGCCAACGTCCTGACTTTC
TRBV4-1	TRBJ2-1	TRBD1	NA	CASSQGVLQGIDEQFF	TGCGCCAGCAGCCAAGGGGTCTTACAGGGGATCGATGAGCAGTTCTTC
TRBV30	TRBJ1-6	NA	NA	CAWSQGDGGNSPLHF	TGTGCCTGGAGTCAAGGGGATGGTGGAAATTCACCCCTCCACTTT
TRBV3-1/TRBV3-2	TRBJ1-5	NA	NA	CASQQGGKNQPQHF	TGTGCCAGTCAACAGGGTGGGAAGAATCAGCCCCAGCATTTT
TRBV7-2	TRBJ2-7	TRBD2	NA	CASSLVGGRETYEQYF	TGTGCCAGCAGCTTAGTGGGCGGGAGGGAGACCTACGAGCAGTACTTC
TRBV11-2	TRBJ1-6	NA	NA	CASSLLGGEASPLHF	TGTGCCAGCAGCCTACTCGGGGGGGAAGCATCACCCCTCCACTTT
TRBV4-3	TRBJ1-6	NA	NA	CASSQDQRAGSPLHF	TGCGCCAGCAGCCAAGATCAGAGGGCTGGCTCACCCCTCCACTTT
TRBV7-3	TRBJ2-7	NA	NA	CASSSGDASGEYF	TGTGCCAGCAGCTCCGGAGATGCCTCAGGGGAGTACTTC
TRBV27	TRBJ2-2	TRBD1	NA	CASSPRQGAQGISTGELFF	TGTGCCAGCAGTCCCAGACAGGGGGCGCAAGGGATAAGCACCGGGGAGCTGTTTTTT
TRBV18	TRBJ1-1	TRBD1	NA	CASSVNRGRIANTEAFF	TGTGCCAGCTCCGTTAACAGGGGGCGGATCGCGAACACTGAAGCTTTCTTT
TRBV24-1	TRBJ1-1	TRBD1	NA	CATSGQGDTEAFF	TGTGCCACCTCAGGACAGGGAGACACTGAAGCTTTCTTT
TRBV28	TRBJ1-4	NA	few	CASTLGTGGQKLFF	TGTGCCAGCACCCTCGGGACGGGGGGCCAAAAACTGTTTTTT
TRBV7-2	TRBJ1-3	NA	NA	CASNPDSDGNTIYF	TGTGCCAGCAACCCGGACAGCGACGGAAACACCATATATTTT
TRBV3-1/TRBV3-2	TRBJ1-2	NA	NA	CASSQGRVANYGYTF	TGTGCCAGCAGCCAAGGCAGGGTTGCTAACTATGGCTACACCTTC
TRBV7-3	TRBJ2-1	NA	NA	CASSSDTSPYNEQFF	TGTGCCAGCAGCTCAGACACGTCGCCCTACAATGAGCAGTTCTTC
TRBV27	TRBJ2-3	TRBD2	NA	CASSLYLAGSTDTQYF	TGTGCCAGCAGTTTATATCTAGCGGGAAGCACAGATACGCAGTATTTT
TRBV6-2/TRBV6-3	TRBJ2-3	TRBD2	NA	CASSYSRWLAGARDTQYF	TGTGCCAGCAGTTACTCGAGATGGCTAGCGGGAGCGAGAGATACGCAGTATTTT
TRBV11-2	TRBJ1-2	TRBD1	NA	CASSPNRDRINYGYTF	TGTGCCAGCAGCCCAAATCGGGACAGGATAAACTATGGCTACACCTTC
TRBV15	TRBJ2-1	NA	few	CATSTGGVEQFF	TGTGCCACCAGCACTGGAGGGGTTGAGCAGTTCTTC
TRBV29-1	TRBJ2-1	TRBD2	NA	CSARVERTSGRVNEQFF	TGCAGCGCCCGGGTGGAACGGACTAGCGGGAGAGTAAATGAGCAGTTCTTC
TRBV12-3/TRBV12-4	TRBJ2-7	NA	NA	CASSFNLGYEQYF	TGTGCCAGCAGTTTTAATCTAGGATACGAGCAGTACTTC